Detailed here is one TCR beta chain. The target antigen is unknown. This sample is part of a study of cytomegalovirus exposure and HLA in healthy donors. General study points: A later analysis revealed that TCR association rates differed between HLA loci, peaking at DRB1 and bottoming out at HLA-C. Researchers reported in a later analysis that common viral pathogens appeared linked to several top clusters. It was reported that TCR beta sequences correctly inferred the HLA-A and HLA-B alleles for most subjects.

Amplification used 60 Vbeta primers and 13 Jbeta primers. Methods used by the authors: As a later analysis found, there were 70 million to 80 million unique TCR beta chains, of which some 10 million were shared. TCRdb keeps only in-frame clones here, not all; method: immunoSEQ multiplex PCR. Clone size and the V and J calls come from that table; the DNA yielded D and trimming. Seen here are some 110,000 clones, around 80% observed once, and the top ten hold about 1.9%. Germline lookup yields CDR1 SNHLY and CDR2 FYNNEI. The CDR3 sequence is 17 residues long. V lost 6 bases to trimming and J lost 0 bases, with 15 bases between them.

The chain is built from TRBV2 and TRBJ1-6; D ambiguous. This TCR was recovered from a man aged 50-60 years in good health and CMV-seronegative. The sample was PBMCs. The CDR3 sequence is CASSRRAQSSYNSPLHF. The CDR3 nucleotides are TGTGCCAGCAGCCGGCGGGCCCAAAGCTCCTATAATTCACCCCTCCACTTT. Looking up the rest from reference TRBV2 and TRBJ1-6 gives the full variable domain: EPEVTQTPSHQVTQMGQEVILRCVPISNHLYFYWYRQILGQKVEFLVSFYNNEISEKSEIFDDQFSVERPDGSNFTLKIRSTKLEDSAMYFCASSRRAQSSYNSPLHFGNGTRLTVT.